Listed here is a single T cell receptor (beta chain). Some clones are missing from TCRdb's copy, which holds only in-frame ones; the method was immunoSEQ multiplex PCR. This sample has about 200,000 clones, with 60% to 85% found just once. These data belong to a study of blood T cell repertoires in COVID-19. V was clipped by 4 bases and J by 3 bases, with 14 bases between them. This CDR3 region has 15 residues. CDR1 and CDR2 (germline): SGHKS, YYEKEE (reference sequence). The chain combines TRBV5-5 with TRBJ1-5; maybe TRBD1 (6 bases). Sequenced material: peripheral blood. The TCR comes from a woman in her 70s with acute or convalescent COVID-19. The CDR3 bases are TGTGCCAGCAGCCCAAGAGGGGGTTTCAATCAGCCCCAGCATTTT. It is translated as CASSPRGGFNQPQHF.